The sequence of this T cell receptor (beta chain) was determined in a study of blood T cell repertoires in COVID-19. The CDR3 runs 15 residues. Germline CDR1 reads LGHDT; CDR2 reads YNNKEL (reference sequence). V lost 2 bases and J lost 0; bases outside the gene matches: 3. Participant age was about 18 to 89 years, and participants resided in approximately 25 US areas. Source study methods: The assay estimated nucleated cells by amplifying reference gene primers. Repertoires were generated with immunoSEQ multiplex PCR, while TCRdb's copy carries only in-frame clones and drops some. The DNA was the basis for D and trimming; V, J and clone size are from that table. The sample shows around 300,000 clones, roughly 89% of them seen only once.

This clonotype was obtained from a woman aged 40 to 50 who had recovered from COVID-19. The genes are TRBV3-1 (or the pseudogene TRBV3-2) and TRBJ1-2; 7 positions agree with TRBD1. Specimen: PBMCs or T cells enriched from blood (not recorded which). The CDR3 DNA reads TGTGCCAGCAGCCAATTCAGGGGGACTAACTATGGCTACACCTTC. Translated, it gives CASSQFRGTNYGYTF.